This T cell receptor (beta chain) was found in a study of CD8+ T cells in alopecia areata. Whole-study context: Treated patients were dosed with oral tofacitinib, taking 5 to 10 mg twice daily. Study conclusions and caveats: Mouse data revealed clearer TCR sharing than patient data did, a gap possibly tied to HLA.

This clone has only one observation. Its antigen is unknown. The CDR3 is made up of 17 amino acids. Trimming stripped 5 bases from V and 0 bases from J, with 14 bases between. Germline CDR1 and CDR2: SGHVS and FQNEAQ. Stated treatment: oral pan-JAK inhibitor, 5-10 mg twice daily. The authors sorted CD4+ and CD8+ T cells from PBMCs. RNA extraction was followed by reverse transcription into cDNA, which acted as the sequencing template. Generated by immunoSEQ multiplex PCR, the TCRdb table keeps only in-frame clones and is missing some. The sample records about 220,000 clones, around three fifths being singletons.

This TCR was recovered from a human donor with alopecia areata. The chain links TRBV7-8 to TRBJ1-6; D gene uncertain. Sample: CD4+ T cells sorted from blood, taken at week 4, from a patient treated with tofacitinib. The CDR3 nucleotides are TGTGCCAGCAGCCCCAAATACCAAGGCTCCTATAATTCACCCCTCCACTTT. Protein: CASSPKYQGSYNSPLHF. The full variable domain, in which reference TRBV7-8 and TRBJ1-6 provide the parts outside the CDR3, is GAGVSQSPRYKVAKRGQDVALRCDPISGHVSLFWYQQALGQGPEFLTYFQNEAQLDKSGLPSDRFFAERPEGSVSTLKIQRTQQEDSAVYLCASSPKYQGSYNSPLHFGNGTRLTVT.